The clone carrying this TCR beta chain came up a few times. Its antigen is as yet unknown. 60 Vbeta and 13 Jbeta primers were used in PCR. The table came from immunoSEQ multiplex PCR; TCRdb's copy has only in-frame clones and leaves some out. Found here are approximately 150,000 clones, around 82% of them singletons; the top ten hold around 5.9%. The sample originates from a study of cytomegalovirus exposure and HLA in healthy donors. Findings of the study overall: For TCR beta chains, V- and J-gene trimming was later linked to a missense DCLRE1C variant. As a later analysis revealed, the rate of TCR association differed by HLA locus, with DRB1 most and HLA-C fewest. Presence/absence analysis assumed near-uniform sequencing depth across donors.

The CDR3 runs to 15 residues. Trimming at V came to 8 bases and at J to 0 bases, leaving 8 bases not matched to a gene. This receptor was taken from a woman in her 40s in good health and CMV-seropositive. The sequencing input was PBMCs. V is TRBV6-7 and J is TRBJ2-7; 9 nucleotides match TRBD2. TRBV6-7 is assigned to the ORF class and has an uncertain function. The CDR3 here is CASSWEREDSYEQYF. The CDR3 bases are TGTGCCAGCTCCTGGGAGCGGGAGGACTCCTACGAGCAGTACTTC.